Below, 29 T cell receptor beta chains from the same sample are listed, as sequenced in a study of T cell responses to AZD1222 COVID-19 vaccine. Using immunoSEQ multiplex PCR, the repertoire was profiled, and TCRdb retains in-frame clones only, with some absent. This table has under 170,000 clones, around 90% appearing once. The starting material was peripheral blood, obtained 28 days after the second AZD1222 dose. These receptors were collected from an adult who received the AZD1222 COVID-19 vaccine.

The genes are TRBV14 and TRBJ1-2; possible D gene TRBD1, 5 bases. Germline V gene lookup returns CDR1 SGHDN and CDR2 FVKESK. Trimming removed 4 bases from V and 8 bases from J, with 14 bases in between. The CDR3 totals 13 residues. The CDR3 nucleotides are TGTGCCAGCAGCCTTCCTAGGGGTTTGGGCTACACCTTC. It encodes CASSLPRGLGYTF.

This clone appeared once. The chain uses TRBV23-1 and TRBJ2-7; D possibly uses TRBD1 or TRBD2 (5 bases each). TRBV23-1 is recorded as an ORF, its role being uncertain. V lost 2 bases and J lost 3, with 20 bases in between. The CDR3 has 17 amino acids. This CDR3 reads CASSQSFGVGTHYEQYF. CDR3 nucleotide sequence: TGCGCCAGCAGTCAAAGTTTTGGAGTGGGGACCCACTACGAGCAGTACTTC.

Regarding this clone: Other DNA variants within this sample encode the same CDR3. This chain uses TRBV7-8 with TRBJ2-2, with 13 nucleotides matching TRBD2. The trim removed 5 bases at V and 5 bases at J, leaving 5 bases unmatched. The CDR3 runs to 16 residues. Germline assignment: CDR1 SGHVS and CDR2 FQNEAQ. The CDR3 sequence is CASSTRLAGGTGELFF. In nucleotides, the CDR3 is TGTGCCAGCAGCACTCGACTAGCGGGAGGAACCGGGGAGCTGTTTTTT.

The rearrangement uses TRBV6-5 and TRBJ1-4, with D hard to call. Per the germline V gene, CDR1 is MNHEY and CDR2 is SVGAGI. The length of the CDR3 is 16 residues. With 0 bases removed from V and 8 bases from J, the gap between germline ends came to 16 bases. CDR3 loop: CASSYSLVGSEEKLFF. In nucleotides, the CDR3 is TGTGCCAGCAGTTACTCGCTGGTCGGGAGTGAGGAAAAACTGTTTTTT.

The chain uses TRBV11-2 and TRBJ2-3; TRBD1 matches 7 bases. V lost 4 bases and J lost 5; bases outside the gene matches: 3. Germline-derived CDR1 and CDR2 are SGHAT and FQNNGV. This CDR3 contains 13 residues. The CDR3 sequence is CASSWTGRDTQYF. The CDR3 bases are TGTGCCAGCAGCTGGACAGGTCGAGATACGCAGTATTTT.

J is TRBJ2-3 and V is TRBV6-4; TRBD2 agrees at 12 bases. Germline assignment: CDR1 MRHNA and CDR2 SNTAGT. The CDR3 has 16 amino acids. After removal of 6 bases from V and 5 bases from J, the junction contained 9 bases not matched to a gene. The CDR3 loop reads CASSRLGLAGGDTQYF. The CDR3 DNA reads TGTGCCAGCAGCCGACTGGGACTAGCGGGTGGAGATACGCAGTATTTT.

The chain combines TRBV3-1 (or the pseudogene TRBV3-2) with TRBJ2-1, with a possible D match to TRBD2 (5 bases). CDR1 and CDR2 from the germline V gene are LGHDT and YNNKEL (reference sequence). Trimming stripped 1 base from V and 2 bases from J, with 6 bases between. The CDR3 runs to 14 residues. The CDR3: CASSQVEAYNEQFF. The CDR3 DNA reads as TGTGCCAGCAGCCAAGTGGAGGCCTACAATGAGCAGTTCTTC.

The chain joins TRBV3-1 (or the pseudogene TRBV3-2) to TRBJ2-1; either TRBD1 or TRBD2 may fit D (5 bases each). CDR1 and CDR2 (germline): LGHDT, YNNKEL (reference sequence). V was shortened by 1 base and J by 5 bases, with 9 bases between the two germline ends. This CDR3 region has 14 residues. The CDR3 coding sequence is TGTGCCAGCAGCCAAGGGGGGAGAGACAATGAGCAGTTCTTC. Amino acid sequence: CASSQGGRDNEQFF.

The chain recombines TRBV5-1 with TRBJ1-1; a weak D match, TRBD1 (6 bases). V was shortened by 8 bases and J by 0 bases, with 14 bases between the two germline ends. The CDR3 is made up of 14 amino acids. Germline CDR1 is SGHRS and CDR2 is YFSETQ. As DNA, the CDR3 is TGCGCCAGTGAGTCCGGGACACTGAACACTGAAGCTTTCTTT. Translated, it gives CASESGTLNTEAFF.

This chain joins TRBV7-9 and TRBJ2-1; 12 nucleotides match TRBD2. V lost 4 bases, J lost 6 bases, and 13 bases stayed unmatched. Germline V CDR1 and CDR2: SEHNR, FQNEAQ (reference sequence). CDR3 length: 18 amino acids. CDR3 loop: CASSSASGRAALGNEQFF. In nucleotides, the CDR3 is TGTGCCAGCAGCTCCGCTAGCGGGAGGGCCGCTTTGGGCAATGAGCAGTTCTTC.

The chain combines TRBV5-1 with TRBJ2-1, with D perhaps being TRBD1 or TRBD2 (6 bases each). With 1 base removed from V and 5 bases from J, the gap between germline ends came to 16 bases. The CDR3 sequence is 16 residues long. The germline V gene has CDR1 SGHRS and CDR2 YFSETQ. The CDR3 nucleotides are TGCGCCAGCAGCTTGTACCGGGAGACAGGTCACAATGAGCAGTTCTTC. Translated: CASSLYRETGHNEQFF.

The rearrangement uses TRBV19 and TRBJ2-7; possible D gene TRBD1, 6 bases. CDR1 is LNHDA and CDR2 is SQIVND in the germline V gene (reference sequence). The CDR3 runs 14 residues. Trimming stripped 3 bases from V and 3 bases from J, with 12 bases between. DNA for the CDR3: TGTGCCAGTAGTATGGGACACCTAGTCTACGAGCAGTACTTC. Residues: CASSMGHLVYEQYF.

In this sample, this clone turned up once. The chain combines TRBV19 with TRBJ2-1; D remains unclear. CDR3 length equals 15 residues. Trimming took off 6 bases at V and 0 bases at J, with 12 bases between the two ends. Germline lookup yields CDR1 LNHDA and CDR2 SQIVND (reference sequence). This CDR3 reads CASSLLGSSYNEQFF. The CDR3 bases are TGTGCCAGTAGCCTATTGGGCAGCTCCTACAATGAGCAGTTCTTC.

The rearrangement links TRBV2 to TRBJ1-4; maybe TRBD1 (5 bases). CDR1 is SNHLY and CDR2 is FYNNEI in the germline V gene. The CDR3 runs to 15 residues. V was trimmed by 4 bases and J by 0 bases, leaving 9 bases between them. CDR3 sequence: CASSGGRTTNEKLFF. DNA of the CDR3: TGTGCCAGCAGTGGGGGACGGACAACTAATGAAAAACTGTTTTTT.

The CDR3 DNA reads TGCGCCAGCAGCTTGAGGCAGGGGCCAGATACGCAGTATTTT. It codes for CASSLRQGPDTQYF. This chain joins TRBV5-1 and TRBJ2-3, with D possibly being TRBD1 (6 bases). V dropped 1 base and J dropped 4 bases, with 10 bases sitting between them. The germline V gene encodes CDR1 SGHRS and CDR2 YFSETQ. CDR3 size: 14 residues.

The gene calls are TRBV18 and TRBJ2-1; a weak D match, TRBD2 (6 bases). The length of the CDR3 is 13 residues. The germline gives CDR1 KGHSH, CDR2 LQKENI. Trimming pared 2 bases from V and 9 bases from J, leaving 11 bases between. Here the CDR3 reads CASSPARGFEQFF. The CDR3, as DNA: TGTGCCAGCTCACCAGCCCGGGGGTTTGAGCAGTTCTTC.

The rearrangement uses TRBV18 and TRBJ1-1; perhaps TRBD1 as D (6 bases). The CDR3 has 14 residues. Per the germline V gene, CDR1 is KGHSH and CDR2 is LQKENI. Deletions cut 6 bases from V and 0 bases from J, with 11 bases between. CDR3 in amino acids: CASSRTDLNTEAFF. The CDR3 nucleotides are TGTGCCAGCTCTAGGACAGATCTGAACACTGAAGCTTTCTTT.

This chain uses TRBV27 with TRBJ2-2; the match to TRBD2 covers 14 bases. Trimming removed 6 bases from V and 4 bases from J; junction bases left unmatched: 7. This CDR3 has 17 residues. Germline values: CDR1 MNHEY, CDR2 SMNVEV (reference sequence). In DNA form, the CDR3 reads TGTGCCAGCAGCCTCCTGACTAGCGGGAGGGCCACCGGGGAGCTGTTTTTT. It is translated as CASSLLTSGRATGELFF.

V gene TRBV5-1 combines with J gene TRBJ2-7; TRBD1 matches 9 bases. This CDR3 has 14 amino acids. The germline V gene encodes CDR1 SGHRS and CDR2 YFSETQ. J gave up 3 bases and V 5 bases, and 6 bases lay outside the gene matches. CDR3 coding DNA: TGCGCCAGCAGGCCCGGGACAGGGATCTACGAGCAGTACTTC. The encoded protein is CASRPGTGIYEQYF.

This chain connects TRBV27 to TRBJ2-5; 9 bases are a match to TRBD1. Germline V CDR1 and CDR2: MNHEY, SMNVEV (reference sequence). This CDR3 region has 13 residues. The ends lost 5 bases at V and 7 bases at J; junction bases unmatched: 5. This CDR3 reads CASSQGQGATQYF. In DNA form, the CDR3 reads TGTGCCAGCAGTCAGGGACAGGGTGCGACCCAGTACTTC.

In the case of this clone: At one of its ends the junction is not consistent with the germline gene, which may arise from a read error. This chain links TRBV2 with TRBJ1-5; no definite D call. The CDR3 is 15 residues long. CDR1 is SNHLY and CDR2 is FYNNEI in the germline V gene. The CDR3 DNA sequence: TGTGCCAGCACTGAAGGTTGGTCAGCCGATCAGCCCCAGCATTTT. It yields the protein CASTEGWSADQPQHF. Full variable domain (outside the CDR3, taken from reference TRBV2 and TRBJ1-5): EPEVTQTPSHQVTQMGQEVILRCVPISNHLYFYWYRQILGQKVEFLVSFYNNEISEKSEIFDDQFSVERPDGSNFTLKIRSTKLEDSAMYFCASTEGWSADQPQHFGDGTRLSIL.

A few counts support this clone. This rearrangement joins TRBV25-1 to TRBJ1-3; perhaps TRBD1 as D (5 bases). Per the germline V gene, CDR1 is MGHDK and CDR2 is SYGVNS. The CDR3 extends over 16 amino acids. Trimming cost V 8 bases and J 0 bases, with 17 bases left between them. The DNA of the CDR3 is TGTGCCAGCTCAGCTGATTTGGGGGGCTCTGGAAACACCATATATTTT. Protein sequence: CASSADLGGSGNTIYF.

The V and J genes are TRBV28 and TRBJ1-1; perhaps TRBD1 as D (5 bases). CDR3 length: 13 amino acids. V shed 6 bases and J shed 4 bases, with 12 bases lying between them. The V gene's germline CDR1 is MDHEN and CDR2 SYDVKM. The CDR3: CASRGPGGTEAFF. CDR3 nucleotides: TGTGCCAGCAGAGGCCCCGGGGGCACTGAAGCTTTCTTT.

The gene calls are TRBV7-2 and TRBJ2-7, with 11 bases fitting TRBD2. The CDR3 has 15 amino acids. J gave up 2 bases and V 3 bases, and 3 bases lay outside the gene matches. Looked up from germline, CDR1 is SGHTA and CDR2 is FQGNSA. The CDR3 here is CASSFSGREAYEQYF. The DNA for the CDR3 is TGTGCCAGCAGCTTTAGCGGGAGGGAAGCCTACGAGCAGTACTTC.

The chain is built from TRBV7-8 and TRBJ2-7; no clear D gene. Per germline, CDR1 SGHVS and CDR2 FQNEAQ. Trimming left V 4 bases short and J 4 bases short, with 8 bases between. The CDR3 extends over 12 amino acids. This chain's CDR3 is CASSSDMYEQYF. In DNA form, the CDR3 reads TGTGCCAGCAGCTCAGACATGTACGAGCAGTACTTC.

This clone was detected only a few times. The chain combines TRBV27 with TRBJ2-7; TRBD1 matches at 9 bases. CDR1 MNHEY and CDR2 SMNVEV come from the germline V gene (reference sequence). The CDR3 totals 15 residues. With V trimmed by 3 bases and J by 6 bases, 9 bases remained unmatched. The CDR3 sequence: CASSFLGQGTSEQYF. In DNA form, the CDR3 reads TGTGCCAGCAGTTTTCTGGGACAGGGCACAAGCGAGCAGTACTTC.

The CDR3 sequence is CASSLNRGHYEQYF. CDR3 DNA: TGTGCCAGCAGCTTGAACAGGGGCCACTACGAGCAGTACTTC. The rearrangement joins TRBV5-6 to TRBJ2-7; TRBD1 aligns across 7 bases. From germline, CDR1 is SGHDT and CDR2 YYEEEE. V was clipped by 1 base and J by 3 bases; unmatched bases: 4. The CDR3 loop spans 14 amino acids.

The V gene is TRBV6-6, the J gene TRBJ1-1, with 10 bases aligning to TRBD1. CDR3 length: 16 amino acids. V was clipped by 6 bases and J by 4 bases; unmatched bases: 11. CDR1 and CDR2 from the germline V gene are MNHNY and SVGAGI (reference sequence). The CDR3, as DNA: TGTGCCAGCAGCCGACCGGGACAGGGGCCGGGCACTGAAGCTTTCTTT. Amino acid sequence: CASSRPGQGPGTEAFF.

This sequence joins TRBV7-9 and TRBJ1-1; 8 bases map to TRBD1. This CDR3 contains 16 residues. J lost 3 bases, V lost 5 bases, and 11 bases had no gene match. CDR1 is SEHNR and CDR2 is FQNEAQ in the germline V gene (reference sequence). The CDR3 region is CASSLGQGKLDTEAFF. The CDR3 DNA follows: TGTGCCAGCAGCCTTGGACAGGGAAAGTTGGACACTGAAGCTTTCTTT.